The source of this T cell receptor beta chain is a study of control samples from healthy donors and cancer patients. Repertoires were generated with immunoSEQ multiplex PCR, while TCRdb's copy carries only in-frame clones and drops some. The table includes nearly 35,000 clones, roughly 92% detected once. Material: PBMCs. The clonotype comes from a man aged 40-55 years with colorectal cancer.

Here the CDR3 reads CASSGSRVRETGELFF. The CDR3 nucleotides are TGTGCCAGCAGCGGGAGTCGGGTTAGAGAAACCGGGGAGCTGTTTTTT. This chain links TRBV7-3 with TRBJ2-2; D might be TRBD2 (5 bases). This CDR3 has 16 residues. Germline V gene data show CDR1 as SGHTA and CDR2 as FQGTGA. Trimming removed 5 bases from V and 5 bases from J, with 18 bases in between.